Listed below are T cell receptor beta chains from one sample, sequenced in a study of circulating and synovial CD4+ cells in juvenile arthritis. Repertoires were generated with immunoSEQ multiplex PCR, while TCRdb's copy carries only in-frame clones and drops some. The data show about 34,000 clones, over 95% seen once. The source material was CD4+ T cells from blood. Source of these receptors: a human donor with juvenile idiopathic arthritis. CDR3s include the opening cysteine and the closing phenylalanine or tryptophan. D genes are given only for firm matches. Expanded clones are given a class, and other clones once, few, many or no size at all.

v_call	clone_size	d_call	j_call	cdr3_nt	cdr3_aa
TRBV5-4	.	.	TRBJ2-7	TGTGCCAGCAGCGGATCGGGGGTCGAGCAGTACTTC	CASSGSGVEQYF
TRBV28	.	TRBD1	TRBJ2-5	TGTGCCAGCAGTTTATCTAGGGGGCTTCAAGAGACCCAGTACTTC	CASSLSRGLQETQYF
TRBV4-1	.	.	TRBJ2-5	TGCGCCAGCAGCCAGCGGACACTTGAAGAGACCCAGTACTTC	CASSQRTLEETQYF
TRBV7-2	.	.	TRBJ2-7	TGTGCCAGCAGTAGGCGCACGGGGACCTACGAGCAGTACTTC	CASSRRTGTYEQYF
TRBV29-1	.	.	TRBJ1-2	TGCAGCGTTGTATCAGCTAACTATGGCTACACCTTC	CSVVSANYGYTF
TRBV6-1	.	TRBD1	TRBJ2-7	TGTGCCAGCAGGGTACCGGGACAGTCCTACGAGCAGTACTTC	CASRVPGQSYEQYF
TRBV11-3	.	TRBD1	TRBJ1-1	TGTGCCAGCAGCTCGGACAGGGACACTGAAGCTTTCTTT	CASSSDRDTEAFF
TRBV4-2	once	.	TRBJ2-1	TGTGCCAGCAGCCTTGAACTCGGGAGAGGTTATGAGCAGTTCTTC	CASSLELGRGYEQFF
TRBV6-1	.	.	TRBJ1-2	TGTGCCAGCAGTGAAGGGGCTGGCTACACCTTC	CASSEGAGYTF
TRBV28	.	TRBD2	TRBJ2-5	TGTGCCAGCATCCCTAGCGGGAGGGCACAAGAGACCCAGTACTTC	CASIPSGRAQETQYF
TRBV5-6	.	TRBD2	TRBJ2-7	TGTGCCAGCAGCTTGGGTTCGGGGGGGCCCTACGAGCAGTACTTC	CASSLGSGGPYEQYF
TRBV5-5	.	.	TRBJ1-5	TGTGCCAGCAGCTTCCCAGGGCCCAATCAGCCCCAGCATTTT	CASSFPGPNQPQHF
TRBV10-2	.	.	TRBJ1-2	TGCGCCAGCAGTGGCAGGGCTTTCTCTGGCTACACCTTC	CASSGRAFSGYTF
TRBV4-3	.	.	TRBJ1-5	TGCGCCAGCAGGTCTAGTCCAAATCAGCCCCAGCATTTT	CASRSSPNQPQHF
TRBV19	few	TRBD1	TRBJ1-1	TGTGCCAGTAGTGGACTGGGACAGGGGGTTGAAGCTTTCTTT	CASSGLGQGVEAFF
TRBV25-1	.	TRBD2	TRBJ2-2	TGTGCCAGCAGTGGTTGGGGAGGGCGGATCGGGGAGCTGTTTTTT	CASSGWGGRIGELFF
TRBV6-5	.	TRBD1	TRBJ1-2	TGTGCCAGCAGTGTGGACAGGGGCTATGGCTACACCTTC	CASSVDRGYGYTF
TRBV4-1	.	.	TRBJ1-4	TGCGCCAGCAGCCAAGATTGGCCCGGGAAGGGTGAAAAACTGTTTTTT	CASSQDWPGKGEKLFF
TRBV7-2	.	.	TRBJ2-3	TGTGCCAGCAGCCTACAGGGTTCAGATACGCAGTATTTT	CASSLQGSDTQYF
TRBV6-1	.	.	TRBJ1-1	TGTGCCAGCAGTCCCTCTTACAGGGTCACTGAAGCTTTCTTT	CASSPSYRVTEAFF
TRBV18	.	.	TRBJ1-1	TGTGCCAGCTCACCACTCCCAGGGGACACTGAAGCTTTCTTT	CASSPLPGDTEAFF
TRBV5-6	.	.	TRBJ1-2	TGTGCCAGCAGCTTGGACCCACAGGGAATCTATGGCTACACCTTC	CASSLDPQGIYGYTF
TRBV19	once	.	TRBJ1-5	TGTGCCAGTAGTATTTACAGGGACAATCAGCCCCAGCATTTT	CASSIYRDNQPQHF
TRBV7-8	.	TRBD2	TRBJ2-7	TGTGCCAGCAGCTTAGTGGGACTAGCGGGACCCTCCTCCTACGAGCAGTACTTC	CASSLVGLAGPSSYEQYF
TRBV29-1	.	TRBD1	TRBJ1-3	TGCAGCGTTACACCGGGACAGGGTGGAAACACCATATATTTT	CSVTPGQGGNTIYF
TRBV11-3	.	.	TRBJ2-7	TGTGCCAGCAGCTGGGGAGAGACGGACGACGAGCAGTACTTC	CASSWGETDDEQYF
TRBV28	.	TRBD1	TRBJ1-4	TGTGCCAGCGCCCCGGAGGACAGGGGGAAAGAAAAACTGTTTTTT	CASAPEDRGKEKLFF
TRBV5-6	.	.	TRBJ2-1	TGTGCCAGCAGCGTAGGGACTGGAGTTAACAAGTACAATGAGCAGTTCTTC	CASSVGTGVNKYNEQFF
TRBV27	once	.	TRBJ1-1	TGTGCCAGCAGTTTAGACAGCTTTAACACTGAAGCTTTCTTT	CASSLDSFNTEAFF
TRBV2	.	.	TRBJ2-1	TGTGCCAGCAGTGTATTGGCGGGAGAGCAGTTCTTC	CASSVLAGEQFF
TRBV18	.	.	TRBJ1-1	TGTGCCAGCTCACCATACGCCGGGACACCTATGAACACTGAAGCTTTCTTT	CASSPYAGTPMNTEAFF
TRBV5-1	.	TRBD1	TRBJ1-6	TGCGCCAGCAGCGCCGGACAGGGTTATAATTCACCCCTCCACTTT	CASSAGQGYNSPLHF
TRBV27	.	.	TRBJ2-3	TGTGCCAGCAGACTAAACACAGATACGCAGTATTTT	CASRLNTDTQYF
TRBV9	.	.	TRBJ2-5	TGTGCCAGCAGCGCCATGAACAGGGCTCGGGAGACCCAGTACTTC	CASSAMNRARETQYF
TRBV6-5	.	TRBD1	TRBJ1-2	TGTGCCAGCAGTTACTCGAGGGGGACAGGCTATGGCTACACCTTC	CASSYSRGTGYGYTF
TRBV5-6	.	.	TRBJ1-4	TGTGCCAGCAGCTGGGGGGTACCTGCAACTAATGAAAAACTGTTTTTT	CASSWGVPATNEKLFF